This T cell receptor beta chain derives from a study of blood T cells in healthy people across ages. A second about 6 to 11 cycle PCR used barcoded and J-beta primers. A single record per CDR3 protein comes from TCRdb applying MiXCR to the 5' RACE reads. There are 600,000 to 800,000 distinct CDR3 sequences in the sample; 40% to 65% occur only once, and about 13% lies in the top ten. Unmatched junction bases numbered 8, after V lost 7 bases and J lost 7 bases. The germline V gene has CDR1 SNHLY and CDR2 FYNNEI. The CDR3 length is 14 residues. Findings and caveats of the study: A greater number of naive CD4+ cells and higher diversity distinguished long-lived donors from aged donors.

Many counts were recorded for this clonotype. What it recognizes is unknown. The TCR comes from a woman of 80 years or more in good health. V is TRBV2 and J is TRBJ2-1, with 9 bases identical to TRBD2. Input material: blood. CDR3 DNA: TGTGCCAGCACGGGTAGCGGGGGATGGAATGAGCAGTTCTTC. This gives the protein CASTGSGGWNEQFF.